The 3 T cell receptor beta chains reported below all come from one sample, sequenced in a study of patients and donors after allogeneic stem cell transplantation. MiXCR, run by TCRdb on the RT-PCR reads, gives a single entry per CDR3 protein. The sample shows roughly 200,000 distinct CDR3 sequences, 38% of them seen only once. The sequenced material came from blood, either unsorted or a sorted T cell fraction (not recorded which). All receptors derive from a human donor who was either an allogeneic HSCT recipient or a stem cell or donor lymphocyte infusion donor (not recorded which). It is not recorded whose cells these are; they may come from a transplant donor.

The chain is built from TRBV20-1 and TRBJ1-4; D ambiguous. The germline CDR1 and CDR2 sequences are DFQATT and SNEGSKA (reference sequence). V was trimmed by 3 bases and J by 5 bases, leaving 16 bases between them. The CDR3 consists of 15 residues. The CDR3: CSAREFGRENEKLFF. Written as DNA, the CDR3 is TGCAGTGCTAGGGAATTTGGGAGGGAAAATGAAAAACTGTTTTTT.

Regarding this clonotype: At one boundary the junction diverges from the germline segment, which might be a read error. The V gene is TRBV7-8, the J gene TRBJ1-2; D gene unclear. Per the germline V gene, CDR1 is SGHVS and CDR2 is FQNEAQ. CDR3 length: 14 residues. Here the CDR3 DNA reads TGTGCCGGCAGCTTAGAACCAGGAGCCTATGGCTACACCTTC. Translated, it gives CAGSLEPGAYGYTF.

This sequence joins TRBV5-6 and TRBJ2-5, with D possibly matching TRBD2 (6 bases). Germline values: CDR1 SGHDT, CDR2 YYEEEE. V lost 1 base and J 4 bases, leaving 17 bases between the germline ends. CDR3 size: 16 residues. The CDR3 region has the DNA TGTGCCAGCAGCTTGATTAGCGGCTATGGGGGAGAGACCCAGTACTTC. Protein product: CASSLISGYGGETQYF.